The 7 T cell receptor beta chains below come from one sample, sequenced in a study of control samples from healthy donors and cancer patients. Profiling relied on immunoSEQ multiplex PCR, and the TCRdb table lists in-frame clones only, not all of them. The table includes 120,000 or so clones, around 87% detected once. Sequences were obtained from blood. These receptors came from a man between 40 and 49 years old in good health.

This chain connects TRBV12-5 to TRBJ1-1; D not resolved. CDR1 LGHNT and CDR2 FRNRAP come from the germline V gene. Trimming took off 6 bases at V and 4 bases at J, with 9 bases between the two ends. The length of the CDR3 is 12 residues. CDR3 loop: CASGQVGTEAFF. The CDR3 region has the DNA TGTGCTAGTGGCCAAGTAGGCACTGAAGCTTTCTTT.

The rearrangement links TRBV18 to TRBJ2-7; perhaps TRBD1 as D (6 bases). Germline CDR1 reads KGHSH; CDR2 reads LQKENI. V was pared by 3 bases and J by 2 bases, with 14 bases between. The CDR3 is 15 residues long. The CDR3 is CASSPVRGGAYEQYF. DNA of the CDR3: TGTGCCAGCTCACCGGTCCGAGGGGGTGCCTACGAGCAGTACTTC. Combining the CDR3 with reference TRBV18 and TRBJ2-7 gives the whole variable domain NAGVMQNPRHLVRRRGQEARLRCSPMKGHSHVYWYRQLPEEGLKFMVYLQKENIIDESGMPKERFSAEFPKEGPSILRIQQVVRGDSAAYFCASSPVRGGAYEQYFGPGTRLTVT.

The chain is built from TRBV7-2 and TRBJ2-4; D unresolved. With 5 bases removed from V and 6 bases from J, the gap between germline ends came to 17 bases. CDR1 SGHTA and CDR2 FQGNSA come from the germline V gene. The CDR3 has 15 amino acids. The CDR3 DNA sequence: TGTGCCAGCAGCCCCCGGCTCACCGGTGGAAACATTCAGTACTTC. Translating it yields CASSPRLTGGNIQYF.

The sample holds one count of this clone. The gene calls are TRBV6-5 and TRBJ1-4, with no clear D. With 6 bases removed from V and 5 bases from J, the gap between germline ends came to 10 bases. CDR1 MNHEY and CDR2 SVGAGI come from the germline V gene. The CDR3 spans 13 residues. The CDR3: CASRRRLNEKLFF. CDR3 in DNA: TGTGCCAGCAGACGACGGTTGAATGAAAAACTGTTTTTT.

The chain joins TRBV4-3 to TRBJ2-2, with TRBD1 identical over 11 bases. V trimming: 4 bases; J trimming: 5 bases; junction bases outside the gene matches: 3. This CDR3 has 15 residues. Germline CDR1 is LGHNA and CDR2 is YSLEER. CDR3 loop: CASSRDRGGTGELFF. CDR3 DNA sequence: TGCGCCAGCAGCCGGGACAGGGGGGGGACCGGGGAGCTGTTTTTT.

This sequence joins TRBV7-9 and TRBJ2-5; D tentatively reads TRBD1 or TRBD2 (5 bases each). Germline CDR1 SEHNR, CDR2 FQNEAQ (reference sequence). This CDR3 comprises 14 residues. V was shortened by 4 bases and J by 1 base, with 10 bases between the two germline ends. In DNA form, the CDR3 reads TGTGCCAGCAGCTGGCGAGGGACCCAAGAGACCCAGTACTTC. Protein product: CASSWRGTQETQYF.

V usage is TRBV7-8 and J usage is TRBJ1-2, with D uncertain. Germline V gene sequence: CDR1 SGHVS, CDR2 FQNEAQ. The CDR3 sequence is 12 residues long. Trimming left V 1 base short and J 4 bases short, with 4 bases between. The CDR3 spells CASSLGGYGYTF. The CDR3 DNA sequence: TGTGCCAGCAGCTTAGGTGGCTATGGCTACACCTTC.